This TCR beta chain came from a study of blood T cell repertoires in COVID-19 (dated by TCRdb to the early 2020s). In the study overall: Samples covering the acute and convalescent phases of COVID-19 were provided by collaborators in the United States, Italy and Spain. The material from the prospective study consisted of cDNA or gDNA derived from T cells, B-cell-depleted T cells, or PBMCs. Subjects who had been exposed to COVID-19, were actively infected with it, or had recovered from it provided the deeply sampled blood TCRbeta repertoires that made up the dataset. The repertoires were released in a freely available public database intended as a resource for research on the immune response to SARS-CoV-2. Samples were obtained from the ongoing ImmuneRACE study (first 160 participants) and from over 1,000 subjects provided by 6 global collaborators. Nearly every sample came with metadata listing a de-identified subject ID, COVID-19 status, age in years and sex. Where available, HLA class I and class II types were obtained from metadata supplied by the sample provider rather than from assay-based typing.

The CDR3 has 15 amino acids, counting the end cysteine and phenylalanine. The DNA shown is the 45-base CDR3, in frame from base 1. The germline V gene supplies CDR1 KGHSH and CDR2 LQKENI. V gives up 3 bases and J gives up 5 bases, and the segment between their germline ends measures 13 bases. A note on this clone: Its recognized antigen is unknown. The sample holds no much larger clone one base away, and base qualities are not on file.

One collaborating source in Seattle enrolled patients during active infection and followed them longitudinally through the course of disease. Each collaborating institution followed its own protocols to collect whole blood in K2EDTA tubes. For TCRbeta analysis, collaborators shipped samples in one of three forms: frozen whole blood, isolated PBMCs, or DNA extracted from either of those sample types. TCRbeta CDR3 regions were amplified from genomic DNA using the immunoSEQ Assay, a bias-controlled multiplex PCR. Per the source publication's procedure: Nucleated cell counts per sample were estimated from amplification of reference gene primers within the assay. Sequence reads were collapsed and filtered to measure the absolute abundance of every unique TCRbeta CDR3 rearrangement. For each sample, productive Simpson clonality was calculated by taking the square root of Simpson's diversity index across productive rearrangements. This is the immuneACCESS table as TCRdb keeps it, with only in-frame sequences that have V and J called. A part of the clones is gone; compared with another copy, unresolved V genes explain less than half, and the rest is unexplained. That table supplies the V and J calls and clone size; D and trimming were determined from the DNA. Present in this sample are 150,000 to 200,000 clones, around 80% of which were seen just once. About 14% of the sample comes from the top ten.

General findings and caveats noted by the study authors: How much clinical and demographic metadata was included differed by source and by participant, and the metadata was provided uncurated.

The clonotype originates from a woman aged 70-85 years with COVID-19, enrolled during active disease. The sequencing input was peripheral blood. The chain was built from TRBV18 and TRBJ1-4, and the D gene may be TRBD1, 5 bases matching. The base sequence is TGTGCCAGCTCACCGCGACACGGGGGGAATGAAAAACTGTTTTTT. It is translated as CASSPRHGGNEKLFF.